This T cell receptor beta chain was identified during a study of cytomegalovirus exposure and HLA in healthy donors. Use of 60 Vbeta and 13 Jbeta primers characterized the PCR. TCRdb's copy holds only in-frame clones and misses some; the assay was immunoSEQ multiplex PCR. There are approximately 150,000 clones in the sample; around 78% occur only once, and approximately 1.6% lies in the top ten. The V gene's germline CDR1 is LGHNA and CDR2 YNFKEQ. CDR3 length: 18 amino acids. V was shortened by 0 bases and J by 0 bases, with 16 bases between the two germline ends. The sample was PBMCs. The receptor was isolated from a woman aged 18-30 years in good health and CMV-seronegative. This chain links TRBV4-2 with TRBJ2-3; D uncertain. CDR3 nucleotide sequence: TGTGCCAGCAGCCAAGATGATTGGGCATATTCTAGCACAGATACGCAGTATTTT. Translation: CASSQDDWAYSSTDTQYF.